This T cell receptor (beta chain) was retrieved from a study of Graves' ophthalmopathy and Graves' hyperthyroidism. Findings of the study overall: Most expanded clonotypes in thyroid above 0.001 frequency also showed up in blood.

A diagnosis was made from clinical symptoms together with serum thyroxine, TRAb, thyroid ultrasound and orbital computed tomography. This clonotype was found a few times. Its antigen is as yet unknown. V was cut by 3 bases and J by 2 bases, with 13 bases left in between. The CDR3 has 15 amino acids. Germline assignment: CDR1 MDHEN and CDR2 SYDVKM. Using RNA transcripts, the TCR beta CDR3 regions were amplified. First-round RT-PCR employed HTBI primers, with a second-round multiplex PCR after it. TCRdb reanalysed the multiplex PCR reads using MiXCR and keeps one entry per CDR3 protein. This sample has approximately 540,000 distinct CDR3 sequences, with under 45% found just once.

The sequencing input was peripheral blood or thyroid tissue (not recorded which). This chain uses TRBV28 with TRBJ1-1; D is unclear. The clonotype comes from an adult man with Graves' hyperthyroidism. CDR3 nucleotide sequence: TGTGCCAGCAGTTTGATTTCGGTCCGAAACACTGAAGCTTTCTTT. This encodes CASSLISVRNTEAFF. Drawing the rest from reference TRBV28 and TRBJ1-1, the complete variable domain is DVKVTQSSRYLVKRTGEKVFLECVQDMDHENMFWYRQDPGLGLRLIYFSYDVKMKEKGDIPEGYSVSREKKERFSLILESASTNQTSMYLCASSLISVRNTEAFFGQGTRLTVV.